The T cell receptor beta chain under discussion was sequenced for a study of T cells after yellow fever vaccination. Turning to the study itself: When fractions had low cell numbers, they were prepared with SMART-Seq v4 Ultra Low Input. General study points: A minor fraction of clonotypes spanned both CD4 and CD8 compartments. A large majority of primary-vaccination clones showed up again after the booster (roughly 95% CD4, around 88% CD8).

Trimming left V 6 bases short and J 5 bases short, with 7 bases between. CDR3 length equals 12 residues. Germline CDR1 and CDR2: MNHEY and SVGAGI. Conversion of TCR transcripts into cDNA relied on 5'RACE template switching, which added a universal primer site and UMIs. TCRdb re-called the 5' RACE reads with MiXCR, one entry per CDR3 protein. Of hundreds of thousands of distinct CDR3 sequences in the sample, 10% to 15% were seen once. Of note for this clonotype: Its cognate antigen is unknown. A much larger clonotype is one base distant, so this may be a read error.

V usage is TRBV6-5 and J usage is TRBJ2-2; unclear D gene. The sequence derives from a man aged 30-40 years who received the YFV17D yellow fever vaccine. This material consisted of PBMCs, taken on the day of the yellow fever booster vaccination. CDR3 DNA: TGTGCCAGCAGAATAGGTACCGGGGAGCTGTTTTTT. Translating gives CASRIGTGELFF.